The count of the clone carrying this T cell receptor (beta chain) is one. Its matching antigen is unknown. The CDR3 runs 16 residues. J gave up 1 base and V 4 bases, and 7 bases lay outside the gene matches. CDR1 is SEHNR and CDR2 is FQNEAQ in the germline V gene (reference sequence). Use of 60 Vbeta and 13 Jbeta primers characterized the PCR. Under the authors' procedure: Around 10 million of the roughly 80 million unique TCR beta chains counted in a later analysis were shared. The assay was immunoSEQ multiplex PCR, and TCRdb's table has in-frame clones only and misses some. V, J and clone size reflect that table, while D and trimming were determined from the DNA. The sample records about 230,000 clones, about 89% being singletons. Healthy bone marrow donors made up the donor group. The data originate from a study of cytomegalovirus exposure and HLA in healthy donors. Study outcomes and limitations: A later analysis linked a missense variant in DCLRE1C to the trimming of TCR beta V and J genes. Per a later analysis, HLA-associated TCR beta chains showed more clonal expansion than other, equally common TCR beta chains.

The V and J genes are TRBV7-9 and TRBJ2-1; 7 bases are a match to TRBD2. The sequenced sample consisted of PBMCs. The clonotype originates from a woman in her late teens or twenties in good health and CMV-seronegative. In DNA, the CDR3 is TGTGCCAGCAGCTCCCCTAAAGCGGGGTCCTACAATGAGCAGTTCTTC. Amino acid sequence: CASSSPKAGSYNEQFF.